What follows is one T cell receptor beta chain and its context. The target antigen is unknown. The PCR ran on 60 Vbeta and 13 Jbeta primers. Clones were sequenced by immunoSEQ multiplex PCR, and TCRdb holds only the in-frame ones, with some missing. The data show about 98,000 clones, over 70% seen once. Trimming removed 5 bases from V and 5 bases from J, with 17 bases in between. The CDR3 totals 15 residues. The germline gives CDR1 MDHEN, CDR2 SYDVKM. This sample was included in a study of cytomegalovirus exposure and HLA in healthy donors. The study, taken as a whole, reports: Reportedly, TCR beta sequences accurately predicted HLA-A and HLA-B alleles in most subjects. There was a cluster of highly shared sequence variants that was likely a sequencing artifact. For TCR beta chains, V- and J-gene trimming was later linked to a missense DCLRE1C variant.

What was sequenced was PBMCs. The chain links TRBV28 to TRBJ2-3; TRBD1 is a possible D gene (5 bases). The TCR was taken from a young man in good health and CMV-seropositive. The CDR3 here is CASSPRVGARDTQYF. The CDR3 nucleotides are TGTGCCAGCAGTCCGCGCGTAGGGGCCCGAGATACGCAGTATTTT.